Reported below is one T cell receptor beta chain. Germline V gene data show CDR1 as LNHNV and CDR2 as YYDKDF (reference sequence). This CDR3 has 21 amino acids. Trimming took 7 bases from V and 9 from J; bases not matched to a gene: 31. The data belong to a study of technical replicates of blood from a handful of donors. Sequencing was performed with immunoSEQ multiplex PCR; in TCRdb, only in-frame clones are kept and a portion is missing. Of about 97,000 clones detected, about 95% appear once; the ten largest clones hold over 0.25%. The material sequenced was T cells isolated from PBMCs. The rearrangement joins TRBV15 to TRBJ2-1, with TRBD2 matching over 9 bases. The sequence derives from a human donor in good health. The CDR3 spells CATTLRSGDGRAGGPRVEQFF. The CDR3 DNA follows: TGTGCCACCACCCTTCGGTCTGGGGACGGAAGGGCGGGAGGGCCACGCGTTGAGCAGTTCTTC.